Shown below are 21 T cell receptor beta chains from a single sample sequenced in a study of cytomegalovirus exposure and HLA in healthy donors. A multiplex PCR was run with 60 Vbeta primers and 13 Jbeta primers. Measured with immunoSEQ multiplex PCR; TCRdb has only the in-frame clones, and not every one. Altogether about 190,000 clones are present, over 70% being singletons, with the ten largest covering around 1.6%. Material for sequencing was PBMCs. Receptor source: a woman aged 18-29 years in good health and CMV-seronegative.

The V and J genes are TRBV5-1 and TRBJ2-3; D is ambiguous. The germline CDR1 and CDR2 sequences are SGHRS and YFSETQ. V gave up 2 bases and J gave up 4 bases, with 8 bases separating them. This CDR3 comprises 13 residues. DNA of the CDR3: TGCGCCAGCAGCTTTACTACCCCAGATACGCAGTATTTT. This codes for CASSFTTPDTQYF.

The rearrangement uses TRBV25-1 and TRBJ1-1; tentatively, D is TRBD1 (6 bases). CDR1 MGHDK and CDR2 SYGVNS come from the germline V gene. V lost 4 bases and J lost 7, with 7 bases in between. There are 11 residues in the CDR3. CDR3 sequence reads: CASSGGLEAFF. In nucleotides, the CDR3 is TGTGCCAGCAGTGGGGGGCTTGAAGCTTTCTTT.

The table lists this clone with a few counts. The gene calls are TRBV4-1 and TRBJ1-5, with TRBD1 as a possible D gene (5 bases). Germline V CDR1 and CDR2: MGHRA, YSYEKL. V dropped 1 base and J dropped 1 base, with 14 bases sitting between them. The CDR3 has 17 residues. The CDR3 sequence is CASSQVAGGISNQPQHF. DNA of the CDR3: TGCGCCAGCAGCCAAGTGGCGGGGGGGATAAGCAATCAGCCCCAGCATTTT.

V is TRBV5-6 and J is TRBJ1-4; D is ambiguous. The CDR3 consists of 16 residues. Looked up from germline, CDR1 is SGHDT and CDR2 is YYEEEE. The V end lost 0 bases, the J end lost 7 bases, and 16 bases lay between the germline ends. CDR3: CASSLVAGPSPEKLFF. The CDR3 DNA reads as TGTGCCAGCAGCTTGGTAGCTGGCCCAAGCCCTGAAAAACTGTTTTTT.

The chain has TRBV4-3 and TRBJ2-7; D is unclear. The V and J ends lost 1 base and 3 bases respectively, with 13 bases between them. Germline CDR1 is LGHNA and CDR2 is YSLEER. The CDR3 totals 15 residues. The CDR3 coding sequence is TGCGCCAGCAGCCAAGGGCGCAGAAGACTCTACGAGCAGTACTTC. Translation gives CASSQGRRRLYEQYF.

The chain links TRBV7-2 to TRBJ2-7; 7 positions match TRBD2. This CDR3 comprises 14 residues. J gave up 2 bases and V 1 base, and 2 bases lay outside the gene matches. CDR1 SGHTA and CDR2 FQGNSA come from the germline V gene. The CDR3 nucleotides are TGTGCCAGCAGCTTAGATACTAGCGCCTACGAGCAGTACTTC. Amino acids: CASSLDTSAYEQYF.

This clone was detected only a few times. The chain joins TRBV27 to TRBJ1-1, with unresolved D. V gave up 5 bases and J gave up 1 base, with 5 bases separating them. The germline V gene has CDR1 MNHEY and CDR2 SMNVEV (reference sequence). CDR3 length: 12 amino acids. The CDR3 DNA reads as TGTGCCAGCAGTGGGCAGAACACTGAAGCTTTCTTT. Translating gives CASSGQNTEAFF.

In DNA, the CDR3 is TGTGCCAGCACCCCCCGGAGGGATCTCGACGAGCAGTACTTC. It encodes CASTPRRDLDEQYF. The chain has TRBV2 and TRBJ2-7; tentative D call: TRBD2 (6 bases). The V gene lost 7 bases and the J gene lost 5 bases, with 18 bases spanning the gap. The CDR3 length is 14 residues. The germline V gene encodes CDR1 SNHLY and CDR2 FYNNEI.

CDR3 nucleotide sequence: TGTGCCACCAGCATCGGGACAGGCGATGAGCAGTTCTTC. Residues: CATSIGTGDEQFF. The chain combines TRBV15 with TRBJ2-1; 8 bases are a match to TRBD1. The trim removed 4 bases at V and 8 bases at J, leaving 4 bases unmatched. Germline CDR1 and CDR2: LNHNV and YYDKDF (reference sequence). The CDR3 runs 13 residues.

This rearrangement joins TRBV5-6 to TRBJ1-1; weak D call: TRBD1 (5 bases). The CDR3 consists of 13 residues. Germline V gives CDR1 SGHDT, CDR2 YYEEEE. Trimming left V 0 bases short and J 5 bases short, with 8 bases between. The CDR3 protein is CASSLDRWTEAFF. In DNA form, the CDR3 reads TGTGCCAGCAGCTTGGACAGGTGGACTGAAGCTTTCTTT.

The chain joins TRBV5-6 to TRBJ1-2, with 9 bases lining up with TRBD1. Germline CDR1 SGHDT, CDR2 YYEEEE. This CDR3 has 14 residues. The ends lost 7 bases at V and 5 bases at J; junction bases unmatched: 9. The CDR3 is CASARDRVGYGYTF. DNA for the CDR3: TGTGCCAGCGCCCGGGACAGGGTAGGGTATGGCTACACCTTC.

In DNA, the CDR3 is TGTGCCAGCAGCGCTACGGAGCGTGATATGGAGACCCAGTACTTC. Translated, it gives CASSATERDMETQYF. The gene calls are TRBV7-9 and TRBJ2-5, with no clear D. Germline-derived CDR1 and CDR2 are SEHNR and FQNEAQ (reference sequence). This CDR3 is 15 amino acids long. Deletions cut 5 bases from V and 5 bases from J, with 18 bases between.

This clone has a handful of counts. As DNA, the CDR3 is TGTGCCAGCAGGAGGGGCGGGGGACAGGGTTTACGCGAGCAGTACTTC. Residues: CASRRGGGQGLREQYF. V is TRBV28 and J is TRBJ2-7; 9 bases are shared with TRBD1. The CDR3 is made up of 16 amino acids. V lost 6 bases and J lost 6; bases outside the gene matches: 15. CDR1 and CDR2 from the germline V gene are MDHEN and SYDVKM.

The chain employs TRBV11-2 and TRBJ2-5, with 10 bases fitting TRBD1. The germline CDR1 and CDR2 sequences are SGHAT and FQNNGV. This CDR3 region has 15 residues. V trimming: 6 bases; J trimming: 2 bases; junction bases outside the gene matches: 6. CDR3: CASRYRTGGQETQYF. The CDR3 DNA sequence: TGTGCCAGCAGATATAGGACAGGGGGACAAGAGACCCAGTACTTC.

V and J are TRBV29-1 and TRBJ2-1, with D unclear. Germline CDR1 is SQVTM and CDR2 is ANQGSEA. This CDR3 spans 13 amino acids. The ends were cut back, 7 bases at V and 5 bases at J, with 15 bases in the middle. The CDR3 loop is CSAGGGWDNEQFF. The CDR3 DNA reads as TGCAGCGCCGGTGGCGGCTGGGACAATGAGCAGTTCTTC.

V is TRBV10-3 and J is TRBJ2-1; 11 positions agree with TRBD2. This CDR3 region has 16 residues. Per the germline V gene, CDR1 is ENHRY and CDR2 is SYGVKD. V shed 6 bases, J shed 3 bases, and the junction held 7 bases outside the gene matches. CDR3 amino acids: CAIRETSGEGYNEQFF. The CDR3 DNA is TGTGCCATCAGAGAGACTAGCGGGGAGGGCTACAATGAGCAGTTCTTC.

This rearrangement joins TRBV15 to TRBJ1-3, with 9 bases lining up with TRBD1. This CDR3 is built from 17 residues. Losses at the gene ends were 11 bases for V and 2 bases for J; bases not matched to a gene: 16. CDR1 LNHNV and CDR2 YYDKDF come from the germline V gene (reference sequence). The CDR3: CAAALGTGLLPGNTIYF. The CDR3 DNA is TGTGCCGCTGCCCTCGGGACAGGGCTTCTCCCTGGAAACACCATATATTTT.

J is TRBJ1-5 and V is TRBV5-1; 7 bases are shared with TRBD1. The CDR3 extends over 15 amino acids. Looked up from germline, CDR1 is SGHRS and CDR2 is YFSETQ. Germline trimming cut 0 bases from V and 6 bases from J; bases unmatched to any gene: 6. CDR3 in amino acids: CASSLVAGGSQPQHF. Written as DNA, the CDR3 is TGCGCCAGCAGCTTGGTGGCAGGGGGGAGTCAGCCCCAGCATTTT.

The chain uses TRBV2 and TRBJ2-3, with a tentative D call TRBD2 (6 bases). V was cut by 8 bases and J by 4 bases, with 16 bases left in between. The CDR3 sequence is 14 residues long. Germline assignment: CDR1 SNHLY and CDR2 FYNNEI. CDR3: CASREDGSADTQYF. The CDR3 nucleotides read TGTGCCAGCCGCGAGGACGGGAGCGCAGATACGCAGTATTTT.

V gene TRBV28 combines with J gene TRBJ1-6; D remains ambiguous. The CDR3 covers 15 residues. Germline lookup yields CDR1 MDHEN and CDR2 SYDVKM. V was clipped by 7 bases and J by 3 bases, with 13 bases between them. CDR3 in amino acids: CASIDTDYYNSPLHF. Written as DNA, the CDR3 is TGTGCCAGCATTGACACAGATTACTATAATTCACCCCTCCACTTT.

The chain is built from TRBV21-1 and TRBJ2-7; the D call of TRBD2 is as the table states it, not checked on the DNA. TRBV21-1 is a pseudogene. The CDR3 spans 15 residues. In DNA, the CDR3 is TGTGCCAGCAGCAAAGCGGCGGGAGGGCCGGGTGAGCAGTACTTC. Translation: CASSKAAGGPGEQYF.